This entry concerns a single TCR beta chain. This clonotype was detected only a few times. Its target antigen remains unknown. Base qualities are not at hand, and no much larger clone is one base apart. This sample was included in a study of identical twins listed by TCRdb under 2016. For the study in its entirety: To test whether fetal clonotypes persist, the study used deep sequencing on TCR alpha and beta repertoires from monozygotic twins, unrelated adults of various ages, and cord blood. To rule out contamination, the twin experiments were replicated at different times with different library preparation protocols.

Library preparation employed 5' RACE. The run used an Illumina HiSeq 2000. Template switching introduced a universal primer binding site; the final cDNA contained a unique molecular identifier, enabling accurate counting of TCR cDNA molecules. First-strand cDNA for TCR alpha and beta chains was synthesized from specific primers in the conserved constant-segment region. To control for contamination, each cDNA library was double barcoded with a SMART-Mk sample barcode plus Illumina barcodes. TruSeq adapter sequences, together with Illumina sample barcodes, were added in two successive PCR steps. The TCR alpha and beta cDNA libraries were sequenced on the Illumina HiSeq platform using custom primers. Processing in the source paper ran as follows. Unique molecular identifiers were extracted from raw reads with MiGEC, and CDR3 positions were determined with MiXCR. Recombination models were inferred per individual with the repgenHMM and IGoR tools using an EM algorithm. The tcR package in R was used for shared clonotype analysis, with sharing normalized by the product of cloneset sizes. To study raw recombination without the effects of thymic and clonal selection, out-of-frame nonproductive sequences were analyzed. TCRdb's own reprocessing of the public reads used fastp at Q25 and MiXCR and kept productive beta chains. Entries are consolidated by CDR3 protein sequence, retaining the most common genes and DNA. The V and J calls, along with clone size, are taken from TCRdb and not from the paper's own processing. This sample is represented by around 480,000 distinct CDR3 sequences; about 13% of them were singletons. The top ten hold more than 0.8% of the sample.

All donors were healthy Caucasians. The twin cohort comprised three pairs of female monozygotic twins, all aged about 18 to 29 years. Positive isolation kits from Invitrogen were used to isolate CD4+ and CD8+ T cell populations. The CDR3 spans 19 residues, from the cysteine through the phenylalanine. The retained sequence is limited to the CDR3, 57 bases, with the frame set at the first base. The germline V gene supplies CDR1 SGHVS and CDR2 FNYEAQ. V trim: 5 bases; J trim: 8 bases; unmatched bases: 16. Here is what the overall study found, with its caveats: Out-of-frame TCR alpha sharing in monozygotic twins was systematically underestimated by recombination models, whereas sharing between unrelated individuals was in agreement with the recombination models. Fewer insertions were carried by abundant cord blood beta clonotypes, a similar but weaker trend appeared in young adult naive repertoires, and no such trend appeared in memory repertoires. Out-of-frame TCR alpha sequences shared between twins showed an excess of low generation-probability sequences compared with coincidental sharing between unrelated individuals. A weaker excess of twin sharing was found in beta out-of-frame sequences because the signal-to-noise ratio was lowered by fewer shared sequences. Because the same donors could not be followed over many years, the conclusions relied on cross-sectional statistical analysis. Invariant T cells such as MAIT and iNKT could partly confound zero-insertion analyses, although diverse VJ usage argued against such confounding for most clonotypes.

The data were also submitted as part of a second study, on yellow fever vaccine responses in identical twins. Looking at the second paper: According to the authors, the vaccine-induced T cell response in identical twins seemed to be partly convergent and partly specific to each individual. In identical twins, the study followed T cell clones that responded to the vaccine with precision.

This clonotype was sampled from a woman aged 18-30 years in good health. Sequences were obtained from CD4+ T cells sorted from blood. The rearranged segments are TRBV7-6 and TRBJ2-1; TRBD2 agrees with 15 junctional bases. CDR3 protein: CASSPIGGLAGGRVDEQFF. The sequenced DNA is TGTGCCAGCAGCCCCATCGGGGGACTAGCGGGAGGCCGTGTGGATGAGCAGTTCTTC.